The sequence of this T cell receptor (beta chain) was determined in a study of T cell changes during pregnancy in multiple sclerosis. TCRdb's table, derived via immunoSEQ multiplex PCR, lists solely in-frame clones and lacks some. The sample gives about 93,000 clones, around 93% of which show up once; 0.85% to 0.95% is in the top ten. Germline CDR1 is SEHNR and CDR2 is FQNEAQ (reference sequence). J gave up 5 bases and V 6 bases, and 2 bases lay outside the gene matches. There are 14 residues in the CDR3. The sequencing here drew on peripheral blood, taken before pregnancy. The sequence was collected from a female donor with multiple sclerosis, enrolled in a pregnancy study. The gene calls are TRBV7-9 and TRBJ2-1; 12 positions agree with TRBD2. In nucleotides, the CDR3 is TGTGCCAGCAGAGGACTAGCGGGGAACAATGAGCAGTTCTTC. It is translated as CASRGLAGNNEQFF.